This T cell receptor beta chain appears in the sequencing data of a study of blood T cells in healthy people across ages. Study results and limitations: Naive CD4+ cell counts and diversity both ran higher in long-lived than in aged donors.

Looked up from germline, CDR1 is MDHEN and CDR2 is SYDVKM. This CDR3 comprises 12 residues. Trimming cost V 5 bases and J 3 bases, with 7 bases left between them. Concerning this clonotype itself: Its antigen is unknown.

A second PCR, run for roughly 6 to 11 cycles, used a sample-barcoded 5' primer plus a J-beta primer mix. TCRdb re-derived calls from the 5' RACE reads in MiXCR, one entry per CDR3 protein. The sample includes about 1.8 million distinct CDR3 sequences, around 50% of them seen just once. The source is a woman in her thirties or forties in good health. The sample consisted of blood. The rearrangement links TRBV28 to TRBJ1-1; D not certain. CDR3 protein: CASSQRYTEAFF. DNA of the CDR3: TGTGCCAGCAGTCAGAGATACACTGAAGCTTTCTTT.